The 31 T cell receptor beta chains reported below all come from one sample, sequenced in a study of shared clonotypes between healthy human individuals. In the naive CD8 group, cells lacked CD45RO and were positively selected for CCR7, so terminally differentiated effector memory CD45RA+ cells were left out. TCRdb keeps only in-frame clones here, not all; method: immunoSEQ multiplex PCR. The sample records about 2,200,000 clones, roughly 91% being singletons. Input material: naive CD8+ T cells from PBMCs. The source of these receptors is a young man in good health. Some clones in this sample may be carry-over from other donors' samples.

The rearrangement uses TRBV2 and TRBJ2-7; D assignment may be TRBD1 or TRBD2 (7 bases each). CDR3 size: 14 residues. CDR1 is SNHLY and CDR2 is FYNNEI in the germline V gene. With 10 bases removed from V and 2 bases from J, the gap between germline ends came to 18 bases. CDR3 bases: TGTGCCAAAGGGGGGGGGACAGATCCCTACGAGCAGTACTTC. Translating gives CAKGGGTDPYEQYF.

The V gene is TRBV27, the J gene TRBJ2-3, with a weak D call TRBD2 (6 bases). Per the germline V gene, CDR1 is MNHEY and CDR2 is SMNVEV (reference sequence). The CDR3 is 15 amino acids. With 6 bases removed from V and 2 bases from J, the gap between germline ends came to 15 bases. The CDR3 loop reads CASRGRSGSTDTQYF. In DNA, the CDR3 is TGTGCCAGCAGGGGACGTAGCGGATCCACAGATACGCAGTATTTT.

The V and J genes are TRBV30 and TRBJ2-1; possibly TRBD1 or TRBD2 for D (5 bases each). V shed 5 bases and J shed 4 bases, with 15 bases lying between them. This CDR3 is 14 amino acids long. Germline CDR1 GTSNPN, CDR2 SVGIG (reference sequence). CDR3 in DNA: TGTGCCTGGGAAGGGGACCGGCTGTACAATGAGCAGTTCTTC. This gives the protein CAWEGDRLYNEQFF.

This clone occurred a few times. This CDR3 reads CASRGTPVAFF. The DNA of the CDR3 is TGTGCCAGCAGGGGGACCCCGGTGGCTTTCTTT. V is TRBV6-1 and J is TRBJ1-1; TRBD1 is a possible D gene (5 bases). This CDR3 contains 11 residues. V shed 6 bases and J shed 11 bases, with 13 bases lying between them. Germline V gene lookup returns CDR1 MNHNS and CDR2 SASEGT.

The V call is TRBV27, the J call TRBJ1-2; 8 nucleotides align to TRBD1. Germline trimming cut 6 bases from V and 4 bases from J; bases unmatched to any gene: 13. Germline V gene lookup returns CDR1 MNHEY and CDR2 SMNVEV (reference sequence). CDR3 length equals 16 residues. The CDR3 DNA reads as TGTGCCAGCAGAGACGCCCAGGGGGCGTCACCCTATGGCTACACCTTC. Amino acids: CASRDAQGASPYGYTF.

About this clone itself: Other DNA sequences in the same sample also yield this CDR3. The chain couples TRBV29-1 to TRBJ1-2; D gene ambiguous. There are 12 residues in the CDR3. Germline CDR1 is SQVTM and CDR2 is ANQGSEA. Trimming left V 4 bases short and J 4 bases short, with 10 bases between. CDR3 region: CSVVGGRYGYTF. The CDR3 nucleotides are TGCAGCGTTGTTGGAGGACGCTATGGCTACACCTTC.

This chain joins TRBV9 and TRBJ2-1, with TRBD2 as a possible D gene (7 bases). V shed 0 bases and J shed 5 bases, with 18 bases lying between them. The germline V gene has CDR1 SGDLS and CDR2 YYNGEE. The length of the CDR3 is 17 residues. The DNA for the CDR3 is TGTGCCAGCAGCGTAGTATTTGGGGGGGCAGCTAACAATGAGCAGTTCTTC. Translating gives CASSVVFGGAANNEQFF. The full variable domain, in which reference TRBV9 and TRBJ2-1 provide the parts outside the CDR3, is DSGVTQTPKHLITATGQRVTLRCSPRSGDLSVYWYQQSLDQGLQFLIQYYNGEERAKGNILERFSAQQFPDLHSELNLSSLELGDSALYFCASSVVFGGAANNEQFFGPGTRLTVL.

In this sample, this clone turned up a few times. The chain recombines TRBV5-3 with TRBJ1-5, with TRBD1 matching over 8 bases. TRBV5-3 is designated an ORF whose function remains uncertain. The CDR3 extends over 13 amino acids. With 8 bases clipped from V and 7 bases from J, the junction kept 8 bases outside the gene matches. The CDR3 coding sequence is TGTGCCAGGAACGACAGGGGAGGACAGCCCCAGCATTTT. Its protein product is CARNDRGGQPQHF.

The genes are TRBV4-3 and TRBJ2-7; D is unclear. The CDR3 is made up of 14 amino acids. CDR1 is LGHNA and CDR2 is YSLEER in the germline V gene. Trimming left V 3 bases short and J 2 bases short, with 11 bases between. The CDR3 nucleotides read TGCGCCAGCAGCCATGGGGTGAAGGCCTACGAGCAGTACTTC. It yields the protein CASSHGVKAYEQYF.

The rearrangement uses TRBV19 and TRBJ1-2; TRBD1 matches 7 bases. Germline CDR1 is LNHDA and CDR2 is SQIVND (reference sequence). The V gene end was trimmed by 6 bases and the J gene end by 4 bases; junction bases not matched to a gene: 8. The CDR3 is 14 residues long. The CDR3 bases are TGTGCCAGTAGAGCCCCGGACAGGTCCTATGGCTACACCTTC. It encodes CASRAPDRSYGYTF.

In this sample, this clone turned up once. The chain links TRBV4-1 to TRBJ2-1; D unclear. The germline gives CDR1 MGHRA, CDR2 YSYEKL. The CDR3 covers 14 residues. Trimming removed 2 bases at V and 6 bases at J, with 11 bases between. The CDR3 loop is CASSQHIAINEQFF. CDR3 bases: TGCGCCAGCAGCCAACATATAGCAATCAATGAGCAGTTCTTC.

The rearrangement joins TRBV5-8 to TRBJ2-1; D unresolved. Trimming removed 1 base from V and 7 bases from J, with 9 bases in between. CDR3 length equals 13 residues. CDR1 is SGHTS, CDR2 YDEGEE, per germline. CDR3 DNA sequence: TGTGCCAGCAGCTTGTTCTTCGGTAATGAGCAGTTCTTC. Translating gives CASSLFFGNEQFF.

The chain carries TRBV13 and TRBJ2-2, with 9 positions matching TRBD1. The length of the CDR3 is 18 residues. The trim removed 6 bases at V and 4 bases at J, leaving 15 bases unmatched. The V gene's germline CDR1 is PRHDT and CDR2 FYEKMQ (reference sequence). This chain's CDR3 is CASSRELTGGFGTGELFF. CDR3 sequence (DNA): TGTGCCAGCAGTCGAGAGCTCACAGGGGGCTTTGGCACCGGGGAGCTGTTTTTT. Filled out from reference TRBV13 and TRBJ2-2, the complete variable domain reads AAGVIQSPRHLIKEKRETATLKCYPIPRHDTVYWYQQGPGQDPQFLISFYEKMQSDKGSIPDRFSAQQFSDYHSELNMSSLELGDSALYFCASSRELTGGFGTGELFFGEGSRLTVL.

The chain uses TRBV29-1 and TRBJ2-5; possible D gene TRBD2, 6 bases. V dropped 3 bases and J dropped 0 bases, with 11 bases sitting between them. The germline V gene has CDR1 SQVTM and CDR2 ANQGSEA. The CDR3 consists of 14 residues. CDR3 in DNA: TGCAGCGTTGATTTGGGGGAGGACCAAGAGACCCAGTACTTC. Protein sequence: CSVDLGEDQETQYF. The whole variable domain, filled in from reference TRBV29-1 and TRBJ2-5, reads SAVISQKPSRDICQRGTSLTIQCQVDSQVTMMFWYRQQPGQSLTLIATANQGSEATYESGFVIDKFPISRPNLTFSTLTVSNMSPEDSSIYLCSVDLGEDQETQYFGPGTRLLVL.

This clone came up once. This chain links TRBV4-1 with TRBJ2-3; no clear D. The V gene lost 0 bases and the J gene lost 4 bases, with 14 bases spanning the gap. CDR1 and CDR2 (germline): MGHRA, YSYEKL. The CDR3 is 16 amino acids. The chain's CDR3 is CASSQEPTPGADTQYF. The DNA of the CDR3 is TGCGCCAGCAGCCAAGAGCCGACGCCTGGGGCAGATACGCAGTATTTT.

J is TRBJ2-2 and V is TRBV11-2; no clear D. The CDR3 is 12 amino acids. CDR1 is SGHAT, CDR2 FQNNGV, per germline. The ends were cut back, 11 bases at V and 3 bases at J, with 10 bases in the middle. DNA of the CDR3: TGTGCCGTTTTTTACGACACCGGGGAGCTGTTTTTT. This encodes CAVFYDTGELFF.

In this sample, this clone turned up once. The rearrangement joins TRBV7-9 to TRBJ2-7; possible D gene TRBD2, 6 bases. This CDR3 has 15 residues. Looked up from germline, CDR1 is SEHNR and CDR2 is FQNEAQ (reference sequence). The ends were cut back, 4 bases at V and 2 bases at J, with 15 bases in the middle. Here the CDR3 DNA reads TGTGCCAGCAGCTCGGGGCCCTCGGGGGCCTACGAGCAGTACTTC. It translates to CASSSGPSGAYEQYF.

This rearrangement joins TRBV7-6 to TRBJ2-3; 16 nucleotides line up with TRBD2. Losses at the gene ends were 1 base for V and 8 bases for J; bases not matched to a gene: 3. This CDR3 is built from 16 residues. The V gene's germline CDR1 is SGHVS and CDR2 FNYEAQ. CDR3 amino acids: CASSLVGTSGRGTQYF. CDR3 nucleotide sequence: TGTGCCAGCAGCTTAGTTGGGACTAGCGGGAGGGGTACGCAGTATTTT.

The chain is built from TRBV6-5 and TRBJ2-3; D gene uncertain. Germline V gene sequence: CDR1 MNHEY, CDR2 SVGAGI. CDR3 size: 15 residues. The V end was cut by 2 bases, the J end by 4 bases, with 13 bases between. In DNA form, the CDR3 reads TGTGCCAGCAGTTACGGATCTGGGGATCCAGATACGCAGTATTTT. This encodes CASSYGSGDPDTQYF.

The genes are TRBV18 and TRBJ2-1; D unclear. This CDR3 spans 14 amino acids. Looked up from germline, CDR1 is KGHSH and CDR2 is LQKENI. V shed 6 bases and J shed 7 bases, with 16 bases lying between them. CDR3 nucleotides: TGTGCCAGCTCTCCTCCGGCGGCTGCTAATGAGCAGTTCTTC. Protein product: CASSPPAAANEQFF. The entire variable domain, with the rest obtained from reference TRBV18 and TRBJ2-1, is as follows: NAGVMQNPRHLVRRRGQEARLRCSPMKGHSHVYWYRQLPEEGLKFMVYLQKENIIDESGMPKERFSAEFPKEGPSILRIQQVVRGDSAAYFCASSPPAAANEQFFGPGTRLTVL.

This chain joins TRBV11-3 and TRBJ1-1; weak D call: TRBD1 (5 bases). The V end lost 5 bases, the J end lost 5 bases, and 12 bases lay between the germline ends. Germline loops: CDR1 SGHNT, CDR2 YENEEA. This CDR3 has 13 amino acids. CDR3 DNA: TGTGCCAGCAGCGAATTTAGGGGTACTGAAGCTTTCTTT. Its protein is CASSEFRGTEAFF.

V gene TRBV28 combines with J gene TRBJ2-4; 8 nucleotides align to TRBD1. Germline CDR1 reads MDHEN; CDR2 reads SYDVKM. Trimming took 5 bases from V and 7 from J; bases not matched to a gene: 10. CDR3 length: 15 residues. CDR3: CASSPVGRGPNIQYF. The CDR3 coding sequence is TGTGCCAGCAGTCCCGTCGGCAGGGGGCCGAACATTCAGTACTTC.

The chain joins TRBV16 to TRBJ1-1, with a tentative D call TRBD1 (5 bases). The CDR3 covers 12 residues. With 4 bases removed from V and 5 bases from J, the gap between germline ends came to 8 bases. CDR1 and CDR2 from the germline V gene are KGHSY and FQNENV. This CDR3 is CASSPGGTEAFF. The CDR3 DNA reads as TGTGCCAGCAGCCCCGGGGGTACTGAAGCTTTCTTT. Filled out from reference TRBV16 and TRBJ1-1, the complete variable domain reads GEEVAQTPKHLVRGEGQKAKLYCAPIKGHSYVFWYQQVLKNEFKFLISFQNENVFDETGMPKERFSAKCLPNSPCSLEIQATKLEDSAVYFCASSPGGTEAFFGQGTRLTVV.

The chain employs TRBV28 and TRBJ1-5; TRBD1 matches at 9 bases. The V gene end was trimmed by 5 bases and the J gene end by 3 bases; junction bases not matched to a gene: 8. In germline, CDR1 is MDHEN, CDR2 SYDVKM. This CDR3 is 16 amino acids long. The CDR3: CASSQFGTGSNQPQHF. CDR3 DNA: TGTGCCAGCAGTCAATTCGGGACAGGGTCCAATCAGCCCCAGCATTTT.

V is TRBV7-8 and J is TRBJ1-2; TRBD1 agrees at 7 bases. In germline, CDR1 is SGHVS, CDR2 FQNEAQ. There are 17 residues in the CDR3. The V gene end was trimmed by 4 bases and the J gene end by 8 bases; junction bases not matched to a gene: 19. CDR3 amino acids: CASSSRDPPGTDGGYTF. CDR3 bases: TGTGCCAGCAGCTCCCGTGACCCCCCCGGGACAGACGGCGGCTACACCTTC.

The chain carries TRBV9 and TRBJ2-5; the match to TRBD1 covers 8 bases. Looked up from germline, CDR1 is SGDLS and CDR2 is YYNGEE. Germline trimming cut 4 bases from V and 5 bases from J; bases unmatched to any gene: 7. The CDR3 contains 14 residues. Written as DNA, the CDR3 is TGTGCCAGCAGCCCACGGACAGGGTTTGAGACCCAGTACTTC. Translated: CASSPRTGFETQYF.

The genes are TRBV30 and TRBJ2-1; D call uncertain. Per the germline V gene, CDR1 is GTSNPN and CDR2 is SVGIG (reference sequence). The CDR3 is made up of 12 amino acids. Deletions cut 2 bases from V and 6 bases from J, with 8 bases between. The CDR3 region has the DNA TGTGCCTGGAGTCCGATGGCCAATGAGCAGTTCTTC. It encodes CAWSPMANEQFF.

This clone was detected only once. The chain couples TRBV27 to TRBJ2-5; D unclear. Trimming took 7 bases from V and 1 from J, leaving 13 bases between them. Germline assignment: CDR1 MNHEY and CDR2 SMNVEV (reference sequence). The CDR3 covers 14 residues. The CDR3, as DNA: TGTGCCAGCAAATTCCGCGTGCGCCAAGAGACCCAGTACTTC. Its protein product is CASKFRVRQETQYF.

The V call is TRBV28, the J call TRBJ2-3; 9 bases agree with TRBD1. The V gene end was trimmed by 10 bases and the J gene end by 4 bases; junction bases not matched to a gene: 9. CDR1 is MDHEN and CDR2 is SYDVKM in the germline V gene. The CDR3 covers 14 residues. The CDR3 nucleotides read TGTGCCACCAGATTAACAGGGGGCCCAGATACGCAGTATTTT. This encodes CATRLTGGPDTQYF.

The rearrangement links TRBV5-1 to TRBJ2-1, with 9 bases matching TRBD1. This CDR3 comprises 14 residues. The junction had 12 bases not matched to a gene; V was cut back by 4 bases and J by 13 bases. The germline V gene encodes CDR1 SGHRS and CDR2 YFSETQ. The CDR3 DNA is TGCGCCAGCAGCCCGGACAGGGGCCTCTTCAGACAGTTCTTC. Translated, it gives CASSPDRGLFRQFF.

V is TRBV12-5 and J is TRBJ1-2; D ambiguous. Trimming pared 2 bases from V and 11 bases from J, leaving 12 bases between. The CDR3 totals 12 residues. Germline CDR1 LGHNT, CDR2 FRNRAP. DNA for the CDR3: TGTGCTAGTGGTTTGAGGGCGGGCGATTACACCTTC. Encoded protein: CASGLRAGDYTF. Supplemented by reference TRBV12-5 and TRBJ1-2, the full variable domain reads DARVTQTPRHKVTEMGQEVTMRCQPILGHNTVFWYRQTMMQGLELLAYFRNRAPLDDSGMPKDRFSAEMPDATLATLKIQPSEPRDSAVYFCASGLRAGDYTFGSGTRLTVV.